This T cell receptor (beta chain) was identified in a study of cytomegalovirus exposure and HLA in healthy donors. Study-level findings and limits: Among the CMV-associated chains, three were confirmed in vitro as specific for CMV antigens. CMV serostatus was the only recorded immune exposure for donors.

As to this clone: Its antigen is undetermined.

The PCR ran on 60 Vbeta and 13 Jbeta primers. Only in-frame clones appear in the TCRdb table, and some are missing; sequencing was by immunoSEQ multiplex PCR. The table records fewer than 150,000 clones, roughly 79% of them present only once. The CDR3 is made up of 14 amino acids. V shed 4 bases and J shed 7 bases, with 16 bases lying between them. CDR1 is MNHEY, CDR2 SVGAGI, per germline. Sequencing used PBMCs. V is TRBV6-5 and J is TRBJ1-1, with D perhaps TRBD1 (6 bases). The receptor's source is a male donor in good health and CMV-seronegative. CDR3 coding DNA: TGTGCCAGCAGTTTGGACAGCCTTTCGATTGAAGCTTTCTTT. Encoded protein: CASSLDSLSIEAFF.